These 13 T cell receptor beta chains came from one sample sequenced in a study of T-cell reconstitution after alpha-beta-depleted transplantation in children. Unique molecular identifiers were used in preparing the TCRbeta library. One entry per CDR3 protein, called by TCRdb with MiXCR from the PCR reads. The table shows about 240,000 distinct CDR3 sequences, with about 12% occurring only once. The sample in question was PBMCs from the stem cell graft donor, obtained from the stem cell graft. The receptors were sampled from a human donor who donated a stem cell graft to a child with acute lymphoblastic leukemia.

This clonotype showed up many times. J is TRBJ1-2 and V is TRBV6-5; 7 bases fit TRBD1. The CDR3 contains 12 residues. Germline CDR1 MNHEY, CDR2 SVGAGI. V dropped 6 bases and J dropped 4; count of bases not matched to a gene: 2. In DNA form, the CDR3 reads TGTGCCAGCAGCCGACAGGGCTATGGCTACACCTTC. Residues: CASSRQGYGYTF.

CDR3 in DNA: TGCGCCAGCAGCTTGGCGACGAACTACGAGCAGTACTTC. Residues: CASSLATNYEQYF. This rearrangement joins TRBV5-1 to TRBJ2-7, with D unresolved. There are 13 residues in the CDR3. V lost 0 bases, J lost 3 bases, and 7 bases lay in between. CDR1 and CDR2 from the germline V gene are SGHRS and YFSETQ.

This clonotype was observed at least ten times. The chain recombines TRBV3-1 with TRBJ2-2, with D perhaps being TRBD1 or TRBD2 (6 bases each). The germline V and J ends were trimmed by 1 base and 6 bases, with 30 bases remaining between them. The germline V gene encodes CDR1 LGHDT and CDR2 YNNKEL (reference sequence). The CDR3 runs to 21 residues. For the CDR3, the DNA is TGTGCCAGCAGCCAAGGTCCGGGAGTCCGTATTGCTGTGGGGGGCCCCGGGGAGCTGTTTTTT. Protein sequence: CASSQGPGVRIAVGGPGELFF.

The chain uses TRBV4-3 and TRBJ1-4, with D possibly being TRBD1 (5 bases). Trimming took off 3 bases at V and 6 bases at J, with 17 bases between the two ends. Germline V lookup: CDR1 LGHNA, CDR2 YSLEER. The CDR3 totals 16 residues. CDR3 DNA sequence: TGCGCCAGCAGCCAGGTAGCCCCGGGGCTTGATGAAAAACTGTTTTTT. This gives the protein CASSQVAPGLDEKLFF.

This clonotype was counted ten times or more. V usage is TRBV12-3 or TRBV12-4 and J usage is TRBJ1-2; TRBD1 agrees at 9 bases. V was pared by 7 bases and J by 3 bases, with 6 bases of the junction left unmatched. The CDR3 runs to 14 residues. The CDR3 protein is CASTLWDRDYGYTF. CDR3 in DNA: TGTGCCAGCACCTTATGGGACAGGGACTATGGCTACACCTTC.

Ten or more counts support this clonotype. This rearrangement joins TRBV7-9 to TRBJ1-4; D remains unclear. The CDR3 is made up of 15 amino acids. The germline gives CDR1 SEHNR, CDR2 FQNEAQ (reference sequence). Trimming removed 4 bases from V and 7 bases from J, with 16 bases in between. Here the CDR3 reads CASSSPDLLFEKLFF. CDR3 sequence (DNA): TGTGCCAGCAGCTCCCCGGACCTTTTGTTTGAAAAACTGTTTTTT.

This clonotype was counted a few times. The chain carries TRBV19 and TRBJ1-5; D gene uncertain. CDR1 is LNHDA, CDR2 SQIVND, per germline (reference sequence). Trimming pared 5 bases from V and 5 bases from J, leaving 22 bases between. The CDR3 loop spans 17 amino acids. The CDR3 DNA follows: TGTGCCAGTAGTCTACCGGCAGGCAGGCCCCTAGATCAGCCCCAGCATTTT. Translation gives CASSLPAGRPLDQPQHF.

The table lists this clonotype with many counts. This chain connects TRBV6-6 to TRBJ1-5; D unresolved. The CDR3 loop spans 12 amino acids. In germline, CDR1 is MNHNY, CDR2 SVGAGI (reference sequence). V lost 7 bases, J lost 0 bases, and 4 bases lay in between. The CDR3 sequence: CASKNSNQPQHF. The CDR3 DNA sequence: TGTGCCAGCAAGAATAGCAATCAGCCCCAGCATTTT.

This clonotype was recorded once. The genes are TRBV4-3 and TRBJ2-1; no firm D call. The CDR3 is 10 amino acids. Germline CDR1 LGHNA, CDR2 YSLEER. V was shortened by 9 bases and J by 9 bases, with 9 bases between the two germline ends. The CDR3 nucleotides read TGCGCCAGAGGCCCGGCTGAGCAGTTCTTC. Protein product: CARGPAEQFF.

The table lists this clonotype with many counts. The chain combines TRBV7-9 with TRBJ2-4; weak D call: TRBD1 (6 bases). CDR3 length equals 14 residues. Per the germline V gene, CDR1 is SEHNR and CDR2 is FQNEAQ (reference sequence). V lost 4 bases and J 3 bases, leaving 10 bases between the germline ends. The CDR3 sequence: CASSSDRFKNIQYF. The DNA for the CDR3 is TGTGCCAGCAGCTCGGACAGATTCAAAAACATTCAGTACTTC.

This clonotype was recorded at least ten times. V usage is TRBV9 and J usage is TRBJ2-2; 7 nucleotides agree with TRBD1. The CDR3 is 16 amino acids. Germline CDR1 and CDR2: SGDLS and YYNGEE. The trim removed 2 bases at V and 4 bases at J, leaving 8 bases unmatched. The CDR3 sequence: CASSVATGVGTGELFF. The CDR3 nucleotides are TGTGCCAGCAGCGTGGCCACAGGGGTGGGCACCGGGGAGCTGTTTTTT.

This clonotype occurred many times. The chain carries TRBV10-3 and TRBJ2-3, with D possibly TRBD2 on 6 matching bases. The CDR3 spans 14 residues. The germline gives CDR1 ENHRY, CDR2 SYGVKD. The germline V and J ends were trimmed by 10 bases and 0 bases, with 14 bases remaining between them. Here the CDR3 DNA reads TGTGCCAGTTTTAGCGGTCCAAGCACAGATACGCAGTATTTT. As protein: CASFSGPSTDTQYF.

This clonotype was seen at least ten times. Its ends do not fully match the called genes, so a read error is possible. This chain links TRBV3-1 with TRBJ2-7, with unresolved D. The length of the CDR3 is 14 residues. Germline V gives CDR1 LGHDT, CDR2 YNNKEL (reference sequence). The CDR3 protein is CASSQESGTNEQYF. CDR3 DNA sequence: TGTGCCAGCAGCCAAGAGTCAGGTACAAACGAACAGTACTTC.